These 10 T cell receptor beta chains originate from one sample sequenced in a study of response to subunit inactivated influenza vaccine. TCRdb re-analysed the RT-PCR reads in MiXCR, keeping a single row per CDR3 protein. The table shows roughly 160,000 distinct CDR3 sequences, with roughly a tenth occurring only once. Sample: non-naive T cells sorted from PBMCs, taken 45 days after vaccination. These receptors originate from a middle-aged man who received an inactivated influenza vaccine.

Ten or more counts support this clonotype. CDR3 DNA sequence: TGTGCCACCAGCGACGGAGGAAGGAGCAATCAGCCCCAGCATTTT. The encoded protein is CATSDGGRSNQPQHF. V is TRBV24-1 and J is TRBJ1-5; D is ambiguous. The V and J ends lost 7 bases and 1 base respectively, with 13 bases between them. The CDR3 consists of 15 residues. From germline, CDR1 is KGHDR and CDR2 SFDVKD.

As for this clonotype: A much bigger clone sits one base away, suggesting this may be a read error. V is TRBV11-3 and J is TRBJ2-1; D might be TRBD2 (5 bases). Germline values: CDR1 SGHNT, CDR2 YENEEA. The CDR3 runs to 14 residues. CDR3 protein: CPSSLGREGNEQFF. The CDR3 DNA is TGTCCCAGCAGCTTAGGCCGGGAAGGCAATGAGCAGTTCTTC.

The rearrangement joins TRBV4-3 to TRBJ2-7; 11 nucleotides agree with TRBD2. Germline V CDR1 and CDR2: LGHNA, YSLEER. The CDR3 loop spans 17 amino acids. V lost 0 bases and J lost 0; bases outside the gene matches: 4. The CDR3 here is CASSQDVAGGISYEQYF. The CDR3 DNA reads TGCGCCAGCAGCCAAGATGTAGCGGGAGGGATCTCCTACGAGCAGTACTTC.

The V and J genes are TRBV5-5 and TRBJ1-4; D perhaps matches TRBD1 (5 bases). The length of the CDR3 is 16 residues. V dropped 4 bases and J dropped 5 bases, with 18 bases sitting between them. The germline V gene has CDR1 SGHKS and CDR2 YYEKEE (reference sequence). CDR3 residues: CASSTGERGINEKLFF. In DNA form, the CDR3 reads TGTGCCAGCAGCACCGGGGAACGGGGGATAAATGAAAAACTGTTTTTT.

This chain connects TRBV11-2 to TRBJ1-1; 7 bases map to TRBD1. This CDR3 comprises 13 residues. The ends lost 5 bases at V and 10 bases at J; junction bases unmatched: 10. Germline V CDR1 and CDR2: SGHAT, FQNNGV. The CDR3 spells CASSTPRTGLAFF. The CDR3 DNA sequence: TGTGCCAGCAGCACACCCAGGACAGGTTTAGCTTTCTTT.

The chain has TRBV5-1 and TRBJ2-7; 9 bases map to TRBD1. The CDR3 is made up of 15 amino acids. Germline trimming cut 0 bases from V and 4 bases from J; bases unmatched to any gene: 5. The germline V gene has CDR1 SGHRS and CDR2 YFSETQ. The CDR3 nucleotides read TGCGCCAGCAGCTTGGCCGGGGACAGGGCGTACGAGCAGTACTTC. Its protein product is CASSLAGDRAYEQYF.

The sample holds many counts of this clonotype. As DNA, the CDR3 is TGTGCCAGCAGTTACGATTGGAAGTCCTATAATTCACCCCTCCACTTT. It translates to CASSYDWKSYNSPLHF. The J gene is TRBJ1-6, the V gene TRBV6-5; D gene ambiguous. The germline V gene has CDR1 MNHEY and CDR2 SVGAGI. The CDR3 sequence is 16 residues long. V lost 2 bases, J lost 1 base, and 9 bases lay in between.

The V and J genes are TRBV27 and TRBJ2-2; D is ambiguous. The CDR3 length is 12 residues. Trimming shortened V by 3 bases and J by 6 bases, and 5 bases separated the two germline ends. Germline values: CDR1 MNHEY, CDR2 SMNVEV (reference sequence). Here the CDR3 DNA reads TGTGCCAGCAGTTTTTTATCCGGGGAGCTGTTTTTT. This encodes CASSFLSGELFF.

Notes on this clonotype: Given a much more abundant clone one base away, this may be a read error. The chain joins TRBV5-1 to TRBJ1-6; D not certain. This CDR3 comprises 14 residues. Between the trimmed V and J ends, which lost 2 bases and 8 bases, there was a span of 11 bases. Germline V gives CDR1 SGHRS, CDR2 YFSETQ. CDR3 in amino acids: CASSLTGDYSPLHF. Here the CDR3 DNA reads TGCGCCAGCAGCTTAACCGGGGATTATTCACCCCTCCACTTT.

Only a few counts were recorded for this clonotype. This chain joins TRBV6-5 and TRBJ2-2, with D unclear. The germline V gene encodes CDR1 MNHEY and CDR2 SVGAGI. This CDR3 region has 15 residues. Deletions cut 0 bases from V and 5 bases from J, with 10 bases between. Here the CDR3 DNA reads TGTGCCAGCAGTTACTCGAAAGGGTGGACCGGGGAGCTGTTTTTT. This sequence encodes CASSYSKGWTGELFF.